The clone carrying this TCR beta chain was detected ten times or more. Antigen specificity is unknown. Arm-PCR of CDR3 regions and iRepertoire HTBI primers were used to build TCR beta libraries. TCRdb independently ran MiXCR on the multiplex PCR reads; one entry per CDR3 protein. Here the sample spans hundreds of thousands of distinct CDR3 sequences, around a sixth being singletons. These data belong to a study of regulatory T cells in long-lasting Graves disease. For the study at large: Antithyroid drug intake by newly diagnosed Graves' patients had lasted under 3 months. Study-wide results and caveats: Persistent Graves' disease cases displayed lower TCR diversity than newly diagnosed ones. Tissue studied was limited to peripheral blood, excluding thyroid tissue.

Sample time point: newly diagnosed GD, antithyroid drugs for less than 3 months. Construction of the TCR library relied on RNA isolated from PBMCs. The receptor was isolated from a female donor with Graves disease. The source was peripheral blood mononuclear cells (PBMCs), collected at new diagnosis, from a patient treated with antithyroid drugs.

The CDR3 DNA reads as TGCAGTGCTAGACCGGAGTACTCTGGAAACACCATATATTTT. It codes for CSARPEYSGNTIYF. This chain joins TRBV20-1 and TRBJ1-3; D call uncertain. This CDR3 has 14 amino acids. Germline V gene lookup returns CDR1 DFQATT and CDR2 SNEGSKA (reference sequence). Trimming pared 2 bases from V and 0 bases from J, leaving 8 bases between.